The clone carrying this T cell receptor (beta chain) was observed many times. Its matching antigen is unknown. This entry comes from a study of metastatic and nonmetastatic thyroid tumors. Across the study: Patients with malignant and benign thyroid disease provided blood and tumor or nodule tissue, whose repertoires were compared.

Original processing methods: CDR3 differences across clinicopathological groups were used to build a distant-metastasis classifier for papillary thyroid cancer. TCRdb reanalyzed the PCR reads with MiXCR. TCRdb's processing, not the study's, gives the V and J calls here. The sample lists fewer than 40,000 clones, 15% to 20% occurring once. Thyroid surgery was performed in patients who had received no treatment beforehand. Germline V lookup: CDR1 SGHVS, CDR2 FNYEAQ. V was clipped by 1 base and J by 5 bases, with 17 bases between them. The CDR3 is 16 amino acids. Overall study results and limits: In both blood and tumor samples, TCR beta diversity was reported significantly higher for malignant than benign nodules.

The receptor was isolated from a male donor with papillary thyroid cancer or a benign thyroid nodule (not recorded which). Some clones in this sample may be carry-over from other donors' samples. The chain has TRBV7-6 and TRBJ2-5; a weak D match, TRBD2 (7 bases). Material: blood. The CDR3 sequence: CASSLEPGGLRETQYF. CDR3 sequence (DNA): TGTGCCAGCAGCTTAGAGCCGGGGGGCCTGAGGGAGACCCAGTACTTC.